The next 13 T cell receptor beta chains were all read from a single sample in a study of cytomegalovirus exposure and HLA in healthy donors. It was with 60 Vbeta and 13 Jbeta primers that the PCR ran. Assay used: immunoSEQ multiplex PCR; TCRdb lists only in-frame clones, some missing. The sample shows hundreds of thousands of clones, over 60% of them seen only once. The sequencing sample was made of PBMCs. These receptors all stem from a man aged 40-50 years in good health and CMV-seronegative.

This chain connects TRBV6-6 to TRBJ2-2; 13 positions match TRBD2. The V gene end was trimmed by 5 bases and the J gene end by 5 bases; junction bases not matched to a gene: 5. The germline CDR1 and CDR2 sequences are MNHNY and SVGAGI (reference sequence). The CDR3 length is 16 residues. CDR3 in amino acids: CASSRLAGGGTGELFF. For the CDR3, the DNA is TGTGCCAGCAGTAGACTAGCGGGAGGAGGTACCGGGGAGCTGTTTTTT.

There are a few counts of this clone. The V and J genes are TRBV19 and TRBJ1-5, with 7 bases identical to TRBD1. The CDR3 is made up of 16 amino acids. After removal of 3 bases from V and 4 bases from J, the junction contained 9 bases not matched to a gene. Germline V gene data show CDR1 as LNHDA and CDR2 as SQIVND (reference sequence). The CDR3 DNA reads TGTGCCAGTAGTATTCGGGGGACAGTGGGAAATCAGCCCCAGCATTTT. Amino acid sequence: CASSIRGTVGNQPQHF.

The V gene is TRBV5-8, the J gene TRBJ1-2, with 8 bases aligning to TRBD1. CDR3 length: 14 amino acids. After removal of 6 bases from V and 4 bases from J, the junction contained 8 bases not matched to a gene. Germline values: CDR1 SGHTS, CDR2 YDEGEE. The CDR3 DNA reads TGTGCCAGCACCAGGGGGCGGGGATTCTATGGCTACACCTTC. Amino acid sequence: CASTRGRGFYGYTF.

The chain carries TRBV4-1 and TRBJ2-2; 7 bases map to TRBD1. CDR1 is MGHRA and CDR2 is YSYEKL in the germline V gene. The CDR3 contains 17 residues. Unmatched junction bases numbered 8, after V lost 0 bases and J lost 4 bases. The CDR3: CASSQERGQGVTGELFF. CDR3 coding DNA: TGCGCCAGCAGCCAAGAACGTGGCCAGGGGGTCACCGGGGAGCTGTTTTTT.

This rearrangement joins TRBV7-9 to TRBJ2-7, with 8 bases matching TRBD2. Trimming cost V 5 bases and J 5 bases; bases outside gene matches: 14. CDR1 is SEHNR, CDR2 FQNEAQ, per germline (reference sequence). The CDR3 consists of 16 residues. The CDR3 sequence is CASSRRIAGLYDEQYF. CDR3 DNA sequence: TGTGCCAGCAGCCGAAGGATAGCGGGACTTTATGACGAGCAGTACTTC.

The chain couples TRBV11-2 to TRBJ2-1; 10 nucleotides align to TRBD1. CDR1 SGHAT and CDR2 FQNNGV come from the germline V gene. Trimming at V came to 5 bases and at J to 6 bases, leaving 16 bases not matched to a gene. This CDR3 has 18 residues. The CDR3: CASSLRDRGSLTPNEQFF. In DNA form, the CDR3 reads TGTGCCAGCAGCCTACGGGACAGGGGATCCCTGACCCCCAATGAGCAGTTCTTC. Filled out from reference TRBV11-2 and TRBJ2-1, the complete variable domain reads EAGVAQSPRYKIIEKRQSVAFWCNPISGHATLYWYQQILGQGPKLLIQFQNNGVVDDSQLPKDRFSAERLKGVDSTLKIQPAKLEDSAVYLCASSLRDRGSLTPNEQFFGPGTRLTVL.

V usage is TRBV6-6 and J usage is TRBJ2-7; 7 nucleotides agree with TRBD2. The V gene's germline CDR1 is MNHNY and CDR2 SVGAGI (reference sequence). The CDR3 has 13 amino acids. V gave up 4 bases and J gave up 2 bases; unmatched junction bases: 2. The CDR3: CASSWTRAYEQYF. The CDR3 region has the DNA TGTGCCAGCAGTTGGACTAGAGCCTACGAGCAGTACTTC.

DNA of the CDR3: TGTGCCAGCAGCTTAGGACTAGCGTCCGCAGATACGCAGTATTTT. Translation gives CASSLGLASADTQYF. The rearrangement links TRBV7-2 to TRBJ2-3, with 8 bases matching TRBD2. The V gene end was trimmed by 1 base and the J gene end by 4 bases; junction bases not matched to a gene: 4. This CDR3 is built from 15 residues. Germline assignment: CDR1 SGHTA and CDR2 FQGNSA.

This chain links TRBV4-1 with TRBJ2-2, with 8 bases lining up with TRBD2. CDR1 and CDR2 (germline): MGHRA, YSYEKL. This CDR3 comprises 16 residues. Trimming took 4 bases from V and 6 from J; bases not matched to a gene: 10. The CDR3 loop reads CASSPTGGASSGELFF. The CDR3, as DNA: TGCGCCAGCAGCCCTACCGGGGGGGCCTCGTCCGGGGAGCTGTTTTTT.

To note about this clone: The same CDR3 also results from other DNA sequences found in this sample. This chain joins TRBV19 and TRBJ2-7; a possible D gene is TRBD2 (7 bases). The V end lost 4 bases, the J end lost 1 base, and 8 bases lay between the germline ends. CDR1 is LNHDA, CDR2 SQIVND, per germline (reference sequence). The CDR3 covers 13 residues. The CDR3 loop is CASSKGGSYEQYF. For the CDR3, the DNA is TGTGCCAGTAGTAAGGGGGGGTCCTACGAGCAGTACTTC.

This chain connects TRBV19 to TRBJ1-1, with D hard to call. There are 13 residues in the CDR3. Germline V gene lookup returns CDR1 LNHDA and CDR2 SQIVND (reference sequence). Between the trimmed V and J ends, which lost 1 base and 2 bases, there was a span of 5 bases. The CDR3 DNA is TGTGCCAGTAGTATAGCCACAAACACTGAAGCTTTCTTT. It codes for CASSIATNTEAFF.

This clone was recorded a few times. This chain joins TRBV7-9 and TRBJ2-2; TRBD2 might be the D (5 bases). This CDR3 region has 16 residues. Looked up from germline, CDR1 is SEHNR and CDR2 is FQNEAQ (reference sequence). V gave up 5 bases and J gave up 2 bases, with 15 bases separating them. The CDR3 loop reads CASSPRRDANTGELFF. CDR3 DNA sequence: TGTGCCAGCAGCCCCAGACGGGATGCCAACACCGGGGAGCTGTTTTTT.

The rearrangement uses TRBV7-8 and TRBJ2-1, with D possibly TRBD1 on 6 matching bases. Germline assignment: CDR1 SGHVS and CDR2 FQNEAQ. This CDR3 contains 11 residues. The ends were cut back, 9 bases at V and 7 bases at J, with 10 bases in the middle. The CDR3 here is CASTGLNEQFF. The CDR3 nucleotides are TGTGCCAGTACAGGGTTGAATGAGCAGTTCTTC.